The 20 T cell receptor beta chains listed next were all sequenced from one sample in a study of early stage breast cancer tumors. Sequenced by immunoSEQ multiplex PCR; TCRdb stores in-frame clones only, minus some. The sample holds almost 55,000 clones, about 89% seen once. Specimen: blood. Receptors were obtained from a person aged 70 to 85 with breast cancer.

V and J are TRBV4-2 and TRBJ1-2; tentative D call: TRBD1 (6 bases). V lost 1 base to trimming and J lost 4 bases, with 13 bases between them. The CDR3 is made up of 15 amino acids. Germline-derived CDR1 and CDR2 are LGHNA and YNFKEQ. CDR3: CASSQAGGPPYGYTF. The CDR3 bases are TGTGCCAGCAGCCAAGCTGGGGGCCCCCCCTATGGCTACACCTTC.

The J gene is TRBJ2-2, the V gene TRBV5-1, with 12 bases identical to TRBD2. Germline V gene sequence: CDR1 SGHRS, CDR2 YFSETQ. The CDR3 spans 15 residues. Trimming at V came to 4 bases and at J to 7 bases, leaving 5 bases not matched to a gene. CDR3 in amino acids: CASSPRTSGDGELFF. The CDR3 bases are TGCGCCAGCAGCCCAAGGACTAGCGGGGACGGGGAGCTGTTTTTT.

The chain carries TRBV27 and TRBJ2-5; no definite D call. In germline, CDR1 is MNHEY, CDR2 SMNVEV (reference sequence). The CDR3 covers 14 residues. V was trimmed by 10 bases and J by 2 bases, leaving 17 bases between them. The chain's CDR3 is CATSRARSQETQYF. CDR3 DNA sequence: TGTGCCACCTCTAGAGCTAGATCTCAAGAGACCCAGTACTTC.

The rearrangement uses TRBV9 and TRBJ2-3; D remains unclear. Trimming stripped 0 bases from V and 9 bases from J, with 14 bases between. CDR3 size: 14 residues. Germline CDR1 SGDLS, CDR2 YYNGEE. Here the CDR3 DNA reads TGTGCCAGCAGCGTAGAATTAACTTCGATAACGCAGTATTTT. Translated, it gives CASSVELTSITQYF.

This chain uses TRBV7-9 with TRBJ2-7, with D tentatively TRBD2 (8 bases). Germline lookup yields CDR1 SEHNR and CDR2 FQNEAQ (reference sequence). This CDR3 has 15 residues. Trimming removed 6 bases at V and 5 bases at J, with 20 bases between. CDR3 residues: CASRPRGTSSDEQYF. The CDR3 bases are TGTGCCAGCAGACCCAGGGGGACTAGTTCTGACGAGCAGTACTTC.

The gene calls are TRBV5-4 and TRBJ1-6, with D possibly matching TRBD1 (5 bases). The CDR3 is 15 amino acids. Germline V lookup: CDR1 SGHNT, CDR2 YYREEE (reference sequence). The ends were cut back, 0 bases at V and 7 bases at J, with 11 bases in the middle. CDR3 DNA: TGTGCCAGCAGCTTGGCAGGGCTGAAGAATTCACCCCTCCACTTT. It encodes CASSLAGLKNSPLHF.

The rearrangement links TRBV5-1 to TRBJ2-1; D is possibly TRBD1 (5 bases). This CDR3 comprises 17 residues. Between the trimmed V and J ends, which lost 0 bases and 1 base, there was a span of 14 bases. Germline V gene data show CDR1 as SGHRS and CDR2 as YFSETQ. The CDR3 reads CASSLGPGRTSYNEQFF. In nucleotides, the CDR3 is TGCGCCAGCAGCTTGGGCCCTGGGCGGACATCCTACAATGAGCAGTTCTTC.

The genes are TRBV18 and TRBJ2-3, with TRBD2 matching over 9 bases. CDR3 length: 16 amino acids. With 1 base clipped from V and 2 bases from J, the junction kept 4 bases outside the gene matches. Germline V gene sequence: CDR1 KGHSH, CDR2 LQKENI. Here the CDR3 reads CASSPLGGGATDTQYF. The CDR3 nucleotides read TGTGCCAGCTCACCACTAGGCGGGGGGGCCACAGATACGCAGTATTTT.

V and J are TRBV6-6 and TRBJ1-2; D perhaps matches TRBD1 (5 bases). In germline, CDR1 is MNHNY, CDR2 SVGAGI (reference sequence). V was pared by 7 bases and J by 8 bases, with 20 bases between. The CDR3 has 14 residues. CDR3 in amino acids: CASIVPPGYEGYTF. The CDR3 DNA sequence: TGTGCCAGCATTGTACCCCCAGGGTATGAAGGCTACACCTTC.

This chain uses TRBV4-1 with TRBJ1-5; D remains unclear. The CDR3 is 16 amino acids. CDR1 is MGHRA and CDR2 is YSYEKL in the germline V gene. V lost 1 base to trimming and J lost 0 bases, with 10 bases between them. This CDR3 is CASSQGPAISNQPQHF. The CDR3, as DNA: TGCGCCAGCAGCCAAGGGCCAGCGATTAGCAATCAGCCCCAGCATTTT.

This chain uses TRBV9 with TRBJ2-7; 8 bases agree with TRBD2. V lost 5 bases and J lost 7; bases outside the gene matches: 14. The CDR3 covers 15 residues. Looked up from germline, CDR1 is SGDLS and CDR2 is YYNGEE. DNA for the CDR3: TGTGCCAGCAGGGGGGCCCGAGCGGGAGTTGGAGAGCAGTACTTC. The encoded protein is CASRGARAGVGEQYF.

V is TRBV5-1 and J is TRBJ2-2, with TRBD2 identical over 7 bases. Germline CDR1 SGHRS, CDR2 YFSETQ. This CDR3 is built from 17 residues. The ends lost 2 bases at V and 0 bases at J; junction bases unmatched: 7. This CDR3 is CASSFPRLAPNTGELFF. The CDR3 nucleotides are TGCGCCAGCAGCTTCCCCAGACTAGCCCCGAACACCGGGGAGCTGTTTTTT.

The rearrangement joins TRBV5-1 to TRBJ2-1; TRBD2 aligns across 9 bases. Germline values: CDR1 SGHRS, CDR2 YFSETQ. This CDR3 is built from 15 residues. Trimming removed 3 bases from V and 6 bases from J; junction bases left unmatched: 7. DNA for the CDR3: TGCGCCAGCAGCTCCGGGACTAGCCTTCTCAATGAGCAGTTCTTC. Translated, it gives CASSSGTSLLNEQFF.

The V gene is TRBV11-2, the J gene TRBJ1-2; D is uncertain. The CDR3 sequence is 15 residues long. Germline CDR1 SGHAT, CDR2 FQNNGV. Trimming cost V 8 bases and J 8 bases, with 24 bases left between them. CDR3 sequence (DNA): TGTGCCAGCTCTCCGGAGCCTTCGGGGTACGGGGGCTACACCTTC. Protein sequence: CASSPEPSGYGGYTF.

The V and J genes are TRBV10-2 and TRBJ2-7, with 12 bases fitting TRBD1. V shed 2 bases and J 5 bases; nucleotides not matched to a gene: 7. There are 16 residues in the CDR3. CDR1 WSHSY and CDR2 SAAADI come from the germline V gene. The CDR3 here is CASSEAGQGAGDEQYF. CDR3 nucleotide sequence: TGCGCCAGCAGTGAGGCGGGACAGGGGGCGGGCGACGAGCAGTACTTC.

CDR3 coding DNA: TGTGCCAGCAGCAGCGGGACAGGGGGGAACGAGCAGTACTTC. It encodes CASSSGTGGNEQYF. The J gene is TRBJ2-7, the V gene TRBV11-3, with TRBD1 matching over 11 bases. V was clipped by 5 bases and J by 5 bases; unmatched bases: 5. From germline, CDR1 is SGHNT and CDR2 YENEEA. The CDR3 has 14 amino acids.

The rearrangement joins TRBV30 to TRBJ2-5; TRBD1 matches 7 bases. With 1 base clipped from V and 0 bases from J, the junction kept 8 bases outside the gene matches. The CDR3 contains 16 residues. From germline, CDR1 is GTSNPN and CDR2 SVGIG (reference sequence). This CDR3 reads CAWSADPTGDQETQYF. In DNA, the CDR3 is TGTGCCTGGAGTGCCGATCCCACAGGGGACCAAGAGACCCAGTACTTC.

This chain joins TRBV5-1 and TRBJ1-2; D unclear. CDR1 and CDR2 from the germline V gene are SGHRS and YFSETQ. The CDR3 spans 13 residues. V gave up 0 bases and J gave up 7 bases, with 10 bases separating them. The CDR3 DNA follows: TGCGCCAGCAGCTTGGCGGGAAGGTCTGGCTACACCTTC. Protein sequence: CASSLAGRSGYTF.

This rearrangement joins TRBV2 to TRBJ2-3; TRBD2 aligns across 13 bases. The junction had 5 bases not matched to a gene; V was cut back by 3 bases and J by 8 bases. CDR1 is SNHLY and CDR2 is FYNNEI in the germline V gene. CDR3 length: 15 residues. The CDR3 coding sequence is TGTGCCAGCAGTGAGGGGACTAGCGGGATTGGTACGCAGTATTTT. This encodes CASSEGTSGIGTQYF.

The gene calls are TRBV7-2 and TRBJ2-3; 10 bases are a match to TRBD2. V shed 6 bases and J 3 bases; nucleotides not matched to a gene: 9. Looked up from germline, CDR1 is SGHTA and CDR2 is FQGNSA. This CDR3 spans 16 amino acids. The CDR3 here is CASRWVRAGGTDTQYF. The CDR3 nucleotides read TGTGCCAGCAGATGGGTTAGAGCGGGGGGGACAGATACGCAGTATTTT.